This is a list of T cell receptor beta chains from one sample in a study of neoadjuvant nivolumab and ipilimumab in lung cancer. The protocol was immunoSEQ multiplex PCR, while the TCRdb copy is restricted to in-frame clones and leaves out a portion. Altogether tens of thousands of clones are present, approximately 82% being singletons, with the ten largest covering more than 20%. Material: peripheral blood, obtained before neoadjuvant nivolumab, alone or with ipilimumab. The receptors shown here come from an adult with non-small cell lung cancer. The CDR3 runs from the conserved cysteine through the conserved F or W. Each record gives: J gene, V gene, CDR3 protein.

>TRBJ2-3|TRBV5-1
CASSLVTAGEDTQYF
>TRBJ2-1|TRBV19
CASSRGLAGNEQFF
>TRBJ2-1|TRBV5-1
CASSFTVQSSDEQFF
>TRBJ2-5|TRBV6-1
CASSEAVAGGSETQYF
>TRBJ2-5|TRBV7-2
CASTLTRGVQETQYF
>TRBJ1-3|TRBV5-1
CASSSGGRSGNTIYF
>TRBJ2-2|TRBV4-3
CASSQGPRTGELFF
>TRBJ1-1|TRBV7-3
CASSRDTNTEAFF
>TRBJ2-7|TRBV7-9
CASSPGTGYEQYF
>TRBJ1-1|TRBV9
CASSVAGRGEAFF
>TRBJ2-1|TRBV7-2
CASSLMGQVVSEQFF
>TRBJ2-5|TRBV7-2
CASSLASGRETQYF
>TRBJ2-1|TRBV7-2
CASSFTTGAGNEQFF
>TRBJ2-4|TRBV15
CATSSGGLAKNIQYF
>TRBJ2-5|TRBV4-3
CASSQDLRGLGETQYF
>TRBJ1-5|TRBV19
CASTSSMQVGSNQPQHF
>TRBJ2-7|TRBV30
CAWSVVASSYEQYF
>TRBJ2-1|TRBV11-2
CASSLGVGGDNEQFF
>TRBJ2-7|TRBV12-5
CASGLVSSSYEQYF
>TRBJ2-3|TRBV7-3
CASSLISGRATQYF
>TRBJ2-1|TRBV9
CASSPRSASGYNEQFF
>TRBJ2-3|TRBV6-5
CASRRDLTDTQYF
>TRBJ2-1|TRBV5-4
CASSLGGPGDPREQFF
>TRBJ2-2|TRBV18
CASSPTSLAGANTGELFF
>TRBJ1-2|TRBV11-3
CASSLDSLNYGYTF
>TRBJ2-1|TRBV4-3
CASSGALGNEQFF
>TRBJ1-1|TRBV7-9
CASSPPLIPEAFF
>TRBJ2-7|TRBV27
CASSSGTGRHEQYF
>TRBJ2-3|TRBV5-1
CASSLALAGGTDTQYF
>TRBJ2-7|TRBV5-2
CASSFKAGKTYEQYF
>TRBJ2-7|TRBV6-1
CASSERQGLAGLEQYF
>TRBJ2-7|TRBV4-1
CASSQTGAPYEQYF
>TRBJ1-5|TRBV7-9
CASSLLGGDQPQHF
>TRBJ2-7|TRBV7-7
CASSLFLGAEQYF
>TRBJ2-5|TRBV6-1
CASSEQVIQETQYF
>TRBJ2-3|TRBV7-2
CASSSTDTQYF
>TRBJ2-7|TRBV7-8
CASSRQVAGEIEQYF
>TRBJ1-2|TRBV7-9
CASSYSPGHLNYGYTF
>TRBJ1-2|TRBV7-2
CASSFNRALSYGYTF
>TRBJ2-3|TRBV29-1
CSVEGGRAGYTDTQYF
>TRBJ2-5|TRBV5-5
CASSQDRGYGETQYF
>TRBJ2-7|TRBV5-5
CASSEPTSGTSYEQYF
>TRBJ1-5|TRBV7-3
CASSLGGLDQPQHF
>TRBJ2-1|TRBV11-3
CASSVLGQANEQFF
>TRBJ1-4|TRBV30
CAWRRRGTNEKLFF
>TRBJ2-5|TRBV5-5
CASSLSTGGETQYF
>TRBJ1-5|TRBV15
CATSRTTGGPQHF
>TRBJ2-1|TRBV6-6
CASSYSARGVSNEQFF
>TRBJ1-4|TRBV11-2
CASSLGGRDEKLFF
>TRBJ2-1|TRBV4-3
CASSQSWTGGDEQFF
>TRBJ2-1|TRBV18
CASSPAGYNEQFF